This T cell receptor (beta chain) was found in a study of T-cell memory formation after mild COVID-19. Trimming shortened V by 5 bases and J by 0 bases, and 13 bases separated the two germline ends. Germline V gene sequence: CDR1 SGHTA, CDR2 FQGTGA. The CDR3 totals 16 residues. MiXCR was run by TCRdb on the 5' RACE reads, yielding one entry per CDR3 protein. The table records a few hundred thousand distinct CDR3 sequences, more than 15% of them present only once. This clonotype has more than one count but fewer than ten. The clonotype comes from a man aged 18 to 29 who had mild COVID-19 (a few samples of this study predate the infection). Cell type and time point are not known. This rearrangement joins TRBV7-3 to TRBJ2-2; no reliable D call. Sequenced sample: PBMCs or a T cell subset sorted from them (not recorded which). The CDR3 nucleotides are TGTGCCAGCAGCCCCCCACGGGCAACGAACACCGGGGAGCTGTTTTTT. Translated: CASSPPRATNTGELFF.